The 2 T cell receptor beta chains below all came from one sample that was sequenced in a study of shared clonotypes between healthy human individuals. The protocol was immunoSEQ multiplex PCR, while the TCRdb copy is restricted to in-frame clones and leaves out a portion. The table lists 2 million to 2.5 million clones, almost 96% of them singletons. Material: naive CD4+ T cells sorted from blood. The subset was: CD45RA+ positively selected. Every receptor here comes from a man younger than 30 in good health.

The chain couples TRBV28 to TRBJ1-6; tentatively, D is TRBD1 (5 bases). CDR1 and CDR2 (germline): MDHEN, SYDVKM. There are 15 residues in the CDR3. V was clipped by 5 bases and J by 6 bases, with 14 bases between them. The CDR3, as DNA: TGTGCCAGCAGTGGGGGGGTATCAAGTAATTCACCCCTCCACTTT. Residues: CASSGGVSSNSPLHF.

The chain carries TRBV5-1 and TRBJ2-2; the D is unclear. This CDR3 is 15 amino acids long. V was cut by 2 bases and J by 3 bases, with 11 bases left in between. Germline V CDR1 and CDR2: SGHRS, YFSETQ. Written as DNA, the CDR3 is TGCGCCAGCAGCTTCGGGCCCTTAGACACCGGGGAGCTGTTTTTT. Protein sequence: CASSFGPLDTGELFF.